These T cell receptor beta chains were read from a single sample in a study of metastatic and nonmetastatic thyroid tumors. TCRdb reanalyzed the PCR reads with MiXCR. The table lists approximately 30,000 clones, 15% to 20% of them singletons. Sequenced: blood. The receptors stem from a female donor with papillary thyroid cancer or a benign thyroid nodule (not recorded which). Some clones in this sample may be carry-over from other donors' samples. CDR3s include the opening cysteine and the closing phenylalanine or tryptophan. The order of the fields is D gene, J gene, clone size, CDR3 length, V gene, CDR3 DNA, CDR3 protein. The D gene is left open where the match is weak. The listing skips clone size in some rows; elsewhere it reads once, few, many or a size class.

d_call: TRBD1
j_call: TRBJ1-1
clone_size: -
cdr3_length: 18
v_call: TRBV19
cdr3_nt: TGTGCCAGTAGTATCGACAGGGTAGGAGAAAAGAGGAACACTGAAGCTTTCTTT
cdr3_aa: CASSIDRVGEKRNTEAFF

d_call: TRBD1
j_call: TRBJ2-1
clone_size: -
cdr3_length: 16
v_call: TRBV4-1
cdr3_nt: TGCGCCAGCAGCCCGGACGGGACAGAGGAAGACAATGAGCAGTTCTTC
cdr3_aa: CASSPDGTEEDNEQFF

d_call: -
j_call: TRBJ1-5
clone_size: -
cdr3_length: 16
v_call: TRBV19
cdr3_nt: TGTGCCAGTAGTGTTGGAGGGCGGGTGCGGGGACAGCCCCAGCATTTT
cdr3_aa: CASSVGGRVRGQPQHF

d_call: -
j_call: TRBJ1-4
clone_size: many
cdr3_length: 18
v_call: TRBV18
cdr3_nt: TGTGCCAGCTCACCAACCTCGACAGGTTGGGTGAGGGGGGAAAAACTGTTTTTT
cdr3_aa: CASSPTSTGWVRGEKLFF

d_call: -
j_call: TRBJ2-2
clone_size: many
cdr3_length: 13
v_call: TRBV29-1
cdr3_nt: TGCAGCGTTGCTAAGGGATCATCCGGGGAGCTGTTTTTT
cdr3_aa: CSVAKGSSGELFF

d_call: -
j_call: TRBJ1-3
clone_size: many
cdr3_length: 17
v_call: TRBV18
cdr3_nt: TGTGCCAGCTCACGACCTATGGGGGGAACCTCTGGAAACACCATATATTTT
cdr3_aa: CASSRPMGGTSGNTIYF

d_call: TRBD2
j_call: TRBJ2-5
clone_size: many
cdr3_length: 17
v_call: TRBV3-1
cdr3_nt: TGTGCCAGCAGCCGCCCCGGGGCTAGCGGGGGTGTTGAGACCCAGTACTTC
cdr3_aa: CASSRPGASGGVETQYF

d_call: TRBD1
j_call: TRBJ2-2
clone_size: medium-sized
cdr3_length: 16
v_call: TRBV27
cdr3_nt: TGTGCCAGCAGTTTATTAGAGACAGGGTGGACCGGGGAGCTGTTTTTT
cdr3_aa: CASSLLETGWTGELFF

d_call: TRBD1
j_call: TRBJ2-7
clone_size: few
cdr3_length: 16
v_call: TRBV6-1
cdr3_nt: TGTGCCAGCGGAAGGGCCTCGGGACAGGGCCTCTACGAGCAGTACTTC
cdr3_aa: CASGRASGQGLYEQYF

d_call: -
j_call: TRBJ2-2
clone_size: -
cdr3_length: 13
v_call: TRBV20-1
cdr3_nt: TGCAGTGCTCCCCAGGGAAACACCGGGGAGCTGTTTTTT
cdr3_aa: CSAPQGNTGELFF

d_call: -
j_call: TRBJ2-5
clone_size: -
cdr3_length: 14
v_call: TRBV2
cdr3_nt: TGTGCCAGCAGTCTTTGGGACACCGAAGAGACCCAGTACTTC
cdr3_aa: CASSLWDTEETQYF

d_call: -
j_call: TRBJ1-5
clone_size: many
cdr3_length: 13
v_call: TRBV20-1
cdr3_nt: TGCAGTGCTAGGGTCGGGAGCAATCAGCCCCAGCATTTT
cdr3_aa: CSARVGSNQPQHF

d_call: -
j_call: TRBJ2-3
clone_size: -
cdr3_length: 14
v_call: TRBV20-1
cdr3_nt: TGCAGTGCTAGAGCGGGGCGCAAAACAGATACGCAGTATTTT
cdr3_aa: CSARAGRKTDTQYF

d_call: TRBD1
j_call: TRBJ2-2
clone_size: -
cdr3_length: 15
v_call: TRBV2
cdr3_nt: TGTGCCAGCAGTGAATTGCAGGGGGCTACCGGGGAGCTGCTTTTT
cdr3_aa: CASSELQGATGELLF

d_call: -
j_call: TRBJ2-1
clone_size: medium-sized
cdr3_length: 16
v_call: TRBV6-1
cdr3_nt: TGTGCCAGCAGTAATGACCCGGAACCTCTAGGTAATGAGCAGTTCTTC
cdr3_aa: CASSNDPEPLGNEQFF

d_call: -
j_call: TRBJ2-2
clone_size: medium-sized
cdr3_length: 16
v_call: TRBV6-2/TRBV6-3
cdr3_nt: TGTGCCAGCTCCCCTCGCGGGGGCTGGAACACCGGGGAGCTGTTTTTT
cdr3_aa: CASSPRGGWNTGELFF

d_call: -
j_call: TRBJ1-3
clone_size: medium-sized
cdr3_length: 15
v_call: TRBV6-1
cdr3_nt: TGTGCCAGCAGTGCTATCCGGGACATTGGAAACACCATATATTTT
cdr3_aa: CASSAIRDIGNTIYF

d_call: -
j_call: TRBJ2-5
clone_size: many
cdr3_length: 17
v_call: TRBV19
cdr3_nt: TGTGCCGGTAGTACAGGAAAGCCCGGCAGCCTAGGGGAGACCCAGTACTTC
cdr3_aa: CAGSTGKPGSLGETQYF

d_call: TRBD1
j_call: TRBJ2-5
clone_size: many
cdr3_length: 14
v_call: TRBV11-3
cdr3_nt: TGTGCCAGCAGCTCCAGGACAGGGCAAGAGACCCAGTACTTC
cdr3_aa: CASSSRTGQETQYF

d_call: -
j_call: TRBJ2-2
clone_size: -
cdr3_length: 14
v_call: TRBV19
cdr3_nt: TGTGCCAGTAGTATAGACGGGGGCACCGGGGAGCCGTTTTTT
cdr3_aa: CASSIDGGTGEPFF